The next 17 T cell receptor beta chains were all read from a single sample in a study of OX40 agonist ivuxolimab in advanced cancers. Profiling relied on immunoSEQ multiplex PCR, and the TCRdb table lists in-frame clones only, not all of them. The sample shows some 50,000 clones, 83% of them seen only once. Sequencing was performed on CD4+ or CD8+ T cells sorted from blood, taken in a trial of the OX40 agonist ivuxolimab. These receptor sequences come from an adult with an advanced solid tumor such as melanoma, head and neck, liver or kidney cancer.

This chain connects TRBV18 to TRBJ1-1; D is possibly TRBD1 (6 bases). The CDR3 is 15 amino acids. CDR1 and CDR2 (germline): KGHSH, LQKENI. V lost 2 bases and J lost 3, with 13 bases in between. CDR3 loop: CASSPGPGAYTEAFF. The CDR3 coding sequence is TGTGCCAGCTCACCAGGCCCAGGGGCTTACACTGAAGCTTTCTTT.

The V and J genes are TRBV4-3 and TRBJ2-5; D is uncertain. Trimming cost V 0 bases and J 5 bases, with 13 bases left between them. From germline, CDR1 is LGHNA and CDR2 YSLEER. This CDR3 is 15 amino acids long. The CDR3 reads CASSQDGGRRETQYF. The CDR3 nucleotides are TGCGCCAGCAGCCAAGATGGCGGACGTCGGGAGACCCAGTACTTC.

V and J are TRBV5-1 and TRBJ1-3; D uncertain. This CDR3 is 16 amino acids long. V lost 7 bases, J lost 0 bases, and 17 bases lay in between. Germline V gene lookup returns CDR1 SGHRS and CDR2 YFSETQ. The CDR3 region is CASALGIDGSGNTIYF. The DNA of the CDR3 is TGCGCCAGCGCCCTTGGGATAGATGGCTCTGGAAACACCATATATTTT.

The chain combines TRBV28 with TRBJ1-2; 8 nucleotides align to TRBD1. The CDR3 extends over 14 amino acids. V was clipped by 6 bases and J by 4 bases; unmatched bases: 7. In germline, CDR1 is MDHEN, CDR2 SYDVKM. Here the CDR3 DNA reads TGTGCCAGCAGCTCAGGGGGCGCCGGCTATGGCTACACCTTC. It is translated as CASSSGGAGYGYTF.

The V and J genes are TRBV27 and TRBJ1-2, with D tentatively TRBD1 (6 bases). The CDR3 contains 14 residues. Germline CDR1 is MNHEY and CDR2 is SMNVEV (reference sequence). Trimming shortened V by 8 bases and J by 8 bases, and 21 bases separated the two germline ends. This CDR3 is CASLPRNRVGGYTF. The CDR3 DNA reads TGTGCCAGCTTACCCCGAAACAGGGTTGGCGGCTACACCTTC.

The chain couples TRBV9 to TRBJ1-6; D unclear. There are 15 residues in the CDR3. Germline-derived CDR1 and CDR2 are SGDLS and YYNGEE. V lost 0 bases and J 6 bases, leaving 10 bases between the germline ends. The CDR3 DNA follows: TGTGCCAGCAGCGTAGAGGGTCCGATTAATTCACCCCTCCACTTT. Translating gives CASSVEGPINSPLHF.

The CDR3 nucleotides read TGCGCCAGCAGCTTGCAGGGGGCCCCCAACAATGAGCAGTTCTTC. Its protein is CASSLQGAPNNEQFF. V gene TRBV5-1 combines with J gene TRBJ2-1, with 8 bases that match TRBD1. The germline V gene encodes CDR1 SGHRS and CDR2 YFSETQ. The CDR3 covers 15 residues. J lost 5 bases, V lost 1 base, and 5 bases had no gene match.

The chain links TRBV5-4 to TRBJ1-1; 7 bases are a match to TRBD1. Unmatched junction bases numbered 8, after V lost 2 bases and J lost 7 bases. The germline CDR1 and CDR2 sequences are SGHNT and YYREEE (reference sequence). The CDR3 extends over 14 amino acids. For the CDR3, the DNA is TGTGCCAGCAGCTTCGGGGACAGACCCCATGAAGCTTTCTTT. Its protein is CASSFGDRPHEAFF.

The chain combines TRBV9 with TRBJ1-4, with a possible D match to TRBD1 (5 bases). Trimming left V 3 bases short and J 10 bases short, with 19 bases between. This CDR3 is built from 15 residues. CDR1 SGDLS and CDR2 YYNGEE come from the germline V gene. The CDR3 nucleotides read TGTGCCAGCAGCGGGGGACCCGGCCCTGATGGAAAACTGTTTTTT. It yields the protein CASSGGPGPDGKLFF.

The chain couples TRBV5-1 to TRBJ2-5; D may be TRBD1 or TRBD2 (5 bases each). CDR1 is SGHRS, CDR2 YFSETQ, per germline. The CDR3 length is 14 residues. V lost 4 bases, J lost 4 bases, and 14 bases lay in between. CDR3 loop: CASSNDGTGETQYF. CDR3 nucleotides: TGCGCCAGCAGCAACGATGGGACGGGAGAGACCCAGTACTTC.

In nucleotides, the CDR3 is TGTGCCAGTACAGCCTCAGGGGGCGGCCCCTTTAACTACGAGCAGTACTTC. This sequence encodes CASTASGGGPFNYEQYF. The rearrangement uses TRBV19 and TRBJ2-7; 8 positions agree with TRBD1. V was pared by 7 bases and J by 3 bases, with 17 bases of the junction left unmatched. Germline CDR1 and CDR2: LNHDA and SQIVND (reference sequence). This CDR3 comprises 17 residues.

The chain has TRBV7-2 and TRBJ2-1; 12 positions match TRBD2. Looked up from germline, CDR1 is SGHTA and CDR2 is FQGNSA. The CDR3 is 17 amino acids. With V trimmed by 5 bases and J by 8 bases, 13 bases remained unmatched. DNA of the CDR3: TGTGCCAGCAGCCCGATGGTCGGGCTAGCGGGGGGGGATGAGCAGTTCTTC. It is translated as CASSPMVGLAGGDEQFF.

This clone is a singleton in its sample. The chain recombines TRBV9 with TRBJ1-4, with TRBD1 identical over 8 bases. Per germline, CDR1 SGDLS and CDR2 YYNGEE. The CDR3 extends over 13 amino acids. V lost 4 bases, J lost 11 bases, and 7 bases stayed unmatched. CDR3 sequence reads: CASSKTGEEKLFF. CDR3 sequence (DNA): TGTGCCAGCAGCAAGACAGGGGAGGAGAAACTGTTTTTT. Full variable domain (outside the CDR3, taken from reference TRBV9 and TRBJ1-4): DSGVTQTPKHLITATGQRVTLRCSPRSGDLSVYWYQQSLDQGLQFLIQYYNGEERAKGNILERFSAQQFPDLHSELNLSSLELGDSALYFCASSKTGEEKLFFGSGTQLSVL.

The CDR3 nucleotides read TGTGCCAGCAGCTTAGGCAGGGGAACAACCGGGGAGCTGTTTTTT. It encodes CASSLGRGTTGELFF. The chain has TRBV11-1 and TRBJ2-2; D perhaps matches TRBD1 (6 bases). The CDR3 consists of 15 residues. In germline, CDR1 is SGHAT, CDR2 FQDESV (reference sequence). V lost 1 base to trimming and J lost 5 bases, with 11 bases between them.

V gene TRBV11-1 combines with J gene TRBJ2-2; D might be TRBD2 (5 bases). The germline V gene has CDR1 SGHAT and CDR2 FQDESV (reference sequence). V lost 2 bases and J lost 4, with 11 bases in between. This CDR3 region has 15 residues. CDR3: CASSLLWAGTGELFF. In nucleotides, the CDR3 is TGTGCCAGCAGCTTATTGTGGGCGGGCACCGGGGAGCTGTTTTTT.

DNA for the CDR3: TGTGCCAGCAGCTTCGGGCGGGGGGGCCCGAGGCACACAGATACGCAGTATTTT. It encodes CASSFGRGGPRHTDTQYF. The chain recombines TRBV7-9 with TRBJ2-3, with TRBD2 matching 9 bases. In germline, CDR1 is SEHNR, CDR2 FQNEAQ (reference sequence). The CDR3 is made up of 18 amino acids. Germline trimming cut 3 bases from V and 2 bases from J; bases unmatched to any gene: 12.

The chain is built from TRBV7-8 and TRBJ1-2; D might be TRBD1 (6 bases). Germline CDR1 SGHVS, CDR2 FQNEAQ. Between the trimmed V and J ends, which lost 1 base and 7 bases, there was a span of 13 bases. The CDR3 runs 14 residues. The CDR3 sequence: CASSLDDRISGYTF. CDR3 DNA sequence: TGTGCCAGCAGCTTAGACGACAGGATCTCTGGCTACACCTTC.